The sequence of this T cell receptor beta chain was determined in a study of cytomegalovirus exposure and HLA in healthy donors. Using immunoSEQ multiplex PCR, the repertoire was profiled, and TCRdb retains in-frame clones only, with some absent. The top ten hold around 2.3% of the sample, which has about 160,000 clones, 86% seen once. About this clone itself: The target antigen is unknown.

Germline V gives CDR1 SGHDT, CDR2 YYEEEE. V was pared by 2 bases and J by 2 bases, with 6 bases of the junction left unmatched. This CDR3 is built from 16 residues. General study findings and limits: Listed as cytomegalovirus-associated were 164 TCR beta chains.

The chain is built from TRBV5-6 and TRBJ2-2; 7 nucleotides line up with TRBD2. This receptor was obtained from a woman in her late teens or twenties in good health and CMV-seronegative. The sequenced sample consisted of PBMCs. The CDR3 nucleotides are TGTGCCAGCAGCTTAGGTCTAGCGGATAACACCGGGGAGCTGTTTTTT. Encoded protein: CASSLGLADNTGELFF.